The TCR beta chain described here comes from a study of blood T cells in healthy people across ages (dated by TCRdb to between 2014 and 2017). About the study as a whole: In model experiments, template switching captured roughly one uniquely barcoded TCR beta cDNA molecule for every two T cells. Four age groups were formed from the donors: young (average approximately 15 years), middle-aged (less than 40), aged (roughly 58) and long-lived (less than 85). Age-related changes in TCR beta repertoire diversity were measured in the study by deep sequencing normalized with unique cDNA molecular identifiers. The study analyzed two additional independent replicas of 1 million unique cDNA reads from the same blood draw for two donors, one aged 18 to 30 and one aged 80 or older. To avoid experimental bias, donors of different ages were spread randomly across the sequencing lanes.

Library preparation was by 5' RACE. Sequencing used an Illumina HiSeq 2500. A second PCR of 7 to 11 cycles was run with a J-beta primer mix and a sample-barcoded 5' primer. A template-switch 5' adaptor carrying 12 random nucleotides introduced a unique molecular identifier onto each TCR beta cDNA molecule. Each sample yielded at least 3 million CDR3-containing paired-end reads. First-strand cDNA synthesis was performed from all RNA using the Mint cDNA synthesis kit, with priming by a TRBC-specific oligonucleotide. After uracil-DNA glycosylase treatment, a first 18-cycle PCR used universal primers M1SS and BC2_uni_R on all cDNA. The study's own analysis went as follows. Normalization of each sample was performed by random selection of 1 million high-quality reads, each carrying a distinct molecular identifier. Instead of being binned into consensus sequences, reads with shared molecular identifiers were discarded. CDR3 identification, clonotype clustering and error correction used MiTCR with a Q25 quality threshold and the strictest error-elimination algorithm. A nonparametric unseen species model with Euler transformation was used to estimate lower-bound total TCR beta diversity. TCRdb cleaned the public reads at Q25 with fastp, built clones with MiXCR and kept in-frame beta chains. Merged by CDR3 protein, the rows form single entries marked with the most common genes and DNA. The V and J calls, along with clone size, are taken from TCRdb and not from the paper's own processing. The sample table shows hundreds of thousands of distinct CDR3 sequences, and about 44% are seen once. The top ten clones comprise over 10% of the sample.

Trimming costs V 2 bases and J 7 bases, and their ends lie 8 bases apart. The CDR3 goes from the cysteine to the phenylalanine over 12 residues. Only the CDR3 DNA is retained, 36 bases long and in frame from the first base. From the germline V gene, CDR1 is SQVTM and CDR2 is ANQGSEA. Broader findings and caveats from the paper: Observed TCR beta diversity per million T cells fell roughly linearly with age, and a significant reduction was already apparent by age around 44. Observed TCR beta diversity correlated strongly with the percentage of naive T cells measured by flow cytometry. Because donor CMV infection status was unknown, age-related changes in expanded clonotypes were potentially confounded. Bulk unsorted PBMC profiling prevented conclusive comparison of naive and antigen-experienced compartments. Compared with the aged group, more naive CD4+ T cells, fewer expanded clones and increased TCR diversity were shown by the long-lived group, suggesting age selection. Estimates of total diversity from one million sequenced T cells were regarded as lower bounds and underestimates.

The 40 or so donors, aged about 6 to 95 years, were systemically healthy Caucasian individuals from Russia. Each donor gave 8 to 10 milliliters of peripheral blood, collected into EDTA-treated Vacutainer tubes. Ficoll-Paque density-gradient centrifugation was used to isolate PBMCs, with at least 7 million per sample. Total RNA was extracted from PBMCs with Trizol reagent, with at least 6 micrograms obtained per sample. The percentages of naive CD45RAhigh/CD27high T cells were determined by flow cytometry on a PBMC aliquot from every donor. On this clonotype itself: What this receptor recognizes is not known. Base quality data are lacking; no much larger clone is found one base away.

The TCR sequence derives from a man aged 25-40 years in good health. The sample consisted of blood. This receptor chain uses TRBV29-1 and TRBJ1-4; perhaps TRBD1 is the D gene, with 6 bases matching. At the DNA level, the sequence is TGCAGCGTTGAAACAGGGATTGAAAAACTGTTTTTT. Its product reads: CSVETGIEKLFF.